This T cell receptor (beta chain) was identified in a study of cytomegalovirus exposure and HLA in healthy donors. Germline V lookup: CDR1 SGDLS, CDR2 YYNGEE. V trimming: 4 bases; J trimming: 2 bases; junction bases outside the gene matches: 4. The length of the CDR3 is 14 residues. PCR amplification relied on 60 Vbeta primers (plus 13 Jbeta primers). Some clones are missing from TCRdb's copy, which holds only in-frame ones; the method was immunoSEQ multiplex PCR. The sample lists about 55,000 clones; roughly 74% were seen once. A word on this clone: Its antigen is unknown.

Overall study results and limits: Researchers reported in a later analysis that a missense DCLRE1C variant was tied to TCR beta V- and J-gene trimming. A classifier reportedly called cytomegalovirus status with high sensitivity and specificity. In a later analysis, common viral pathogens appeared linked to several of the most significant clusters. Serostatus for CMV was the only available immune exposure information.

J is TRBJ2-7 and V is TRBV9; the match to TRBD2 covers 9 bases. Sequenced input: PBMCs. The receptor comes from a middle-aged man in good health and CMV-seropositive. The CDR3 nucleotides read TGTGCCAGCAGCTTTAGCGGGAGTACCTACGAGCAGTACTTC. It is translated as CASSFSGSTYEQYF.